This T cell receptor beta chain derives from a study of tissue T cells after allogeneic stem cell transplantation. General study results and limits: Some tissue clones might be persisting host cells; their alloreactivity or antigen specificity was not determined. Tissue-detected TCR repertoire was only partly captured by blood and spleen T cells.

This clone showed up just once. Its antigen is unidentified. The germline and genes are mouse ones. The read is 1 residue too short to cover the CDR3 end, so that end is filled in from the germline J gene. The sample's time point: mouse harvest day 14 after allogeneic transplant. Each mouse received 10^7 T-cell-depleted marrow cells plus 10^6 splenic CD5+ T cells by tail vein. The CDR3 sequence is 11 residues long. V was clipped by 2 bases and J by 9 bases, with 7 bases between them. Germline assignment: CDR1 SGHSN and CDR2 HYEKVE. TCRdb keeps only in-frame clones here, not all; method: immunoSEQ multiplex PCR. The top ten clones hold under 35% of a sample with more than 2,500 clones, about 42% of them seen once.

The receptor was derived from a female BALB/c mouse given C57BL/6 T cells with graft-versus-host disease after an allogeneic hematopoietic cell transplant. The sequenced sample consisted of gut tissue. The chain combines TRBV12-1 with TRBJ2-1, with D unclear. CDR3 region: CASSPGLEQFF. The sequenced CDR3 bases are TGTGCCAGCTCTCCGGGCCTTGAGCAGTTC.